This TCR beta chain comes out of a study of T cells in pancreatic ductal adenocarcinoma (dated by TCRdb to about 2017). In the study overall: Seeking insight into the adaptive T-cell response that arises naturally, the researchers examined how many CD8+ T cells infiltrated tumors of resected pancreatic ductal adenocarcinoma, where they sat, and what features they had, alongside the same properties of suppressive cells.

On the study overall, not on this receptor specifically: Because tumors are enriched in CD45RO+ effector T cells rather than naive T cells, which biases toward lower diversity, comparisons of clonality between tumor and blood may be biased. T-cell clonality showed no significant difference between tumor and blood, with a mean clonality of around 0.11 in tumors and approximately 0.078 in blood. Blood samples had more total productive templates and about 8-fold more unique clonotypes than tumor samples. Because inoperable disease is present at presentation in most pancreatic cancer patients, the resected cohort was biased toward the minority with early-stage disease.

Pancreatic ductal adenocarcinoma patients who had undergone surgery without neoadjuvant therapy were selected. Peripheral blood was collected in heparin tubes, and PBMCs were then isolated from the blood with a histopaque density gradient and cryopreserved in around 10% DMSO. The DNeasy Blood and Tissue Kit, with Proteinase K and RNase treatment, was used to extract genomic DNA from roughly seven PBMC specimens and roughly 9 flash-frozen tumor specimens. Per the germline V gene, ENHRY is the CDR1 and SYGVKD is the CDR2. Measured from the cysteine to the phenylalanine, the CDR3 is 15 residues long. Only the CDR3 portion is preserved as DNA: 45 bases, with reading frame beginning at the first base. V is pared back by 1 base and J by 4 bases, with 10 bases lying between the germline termini. A word on this clone: Its antigen is not yet known. No base quality information exists; no much larger clone differs at one position.

The immunoSEQ hsTCRB kit was used to amplify TCR beta CDR3 regions from genomic DNA. High-throughput TRB CDR3 sequencing was performed on an Illumina HiSeq system. From the authors' description of their analysis: The immunoSEQ software was used to analyze sequencing reads, and nonproductive sequences containing premature stops or frame-shifts were removed. To calculate repertoire clonality, Shannon entropy was normalized by log2 of the number of unique productive sequences, and that value was subtracted from one. TCRdb retrieved this table from immuneACCESS and kept in-frame rearrangements only. Not all clones are present; in checked studies, unresolved V genes account for under half, and no reason is known for the remainder. Clone size and V and J calls were adopted from that table, with D and trimming inferred from the DNA. The sample data list around 100,000 clones, and more than 90% of these were observed just once. The ten largest clones take up less than 4% of the sample.

This chain joins TRBV10-3 to TRBJ2-2, with TRBD2 perhaps the D gene, on 6 matching bases. Sequencing input: PBMCs. This receptor was taken from a human donor with pancreatic ductal adenocarcinoma. The CDR3 is CAISEYRESTGELFF. The DNA sequence reads TGTGCCATCAGTGAGTATCGGGAGAGCACCGGGGAGCTGTTTTTT.